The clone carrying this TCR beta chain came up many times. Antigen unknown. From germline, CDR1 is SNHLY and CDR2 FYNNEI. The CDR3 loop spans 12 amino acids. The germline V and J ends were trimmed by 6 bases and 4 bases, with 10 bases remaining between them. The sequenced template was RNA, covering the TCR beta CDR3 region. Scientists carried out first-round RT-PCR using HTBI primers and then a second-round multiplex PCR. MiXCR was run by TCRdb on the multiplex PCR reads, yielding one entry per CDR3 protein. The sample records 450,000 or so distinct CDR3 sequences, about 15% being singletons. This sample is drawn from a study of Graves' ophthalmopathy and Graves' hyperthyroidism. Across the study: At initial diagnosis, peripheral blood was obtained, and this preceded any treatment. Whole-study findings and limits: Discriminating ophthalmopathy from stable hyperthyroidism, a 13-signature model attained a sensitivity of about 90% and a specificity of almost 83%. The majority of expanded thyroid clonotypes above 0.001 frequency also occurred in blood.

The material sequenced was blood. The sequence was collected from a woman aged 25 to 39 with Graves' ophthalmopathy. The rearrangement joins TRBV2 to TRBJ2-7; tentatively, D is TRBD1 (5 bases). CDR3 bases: TGTGCCAGCAGCGACAGCGTATACGAGCAGTACTTC. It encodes CASSDSVYEQYF.